This TCR beta chain was sequenced in a study of beta chain features in type 1 diabetes. Concerning this clone: The antigen remains undetermined.

The entirety of the isolated RNA underwent reverse transcription, so expressed TCRB transcripts were sequenced. Sequenced by immunoSEQ multiplex PCR; TCRdb stores in-frame clones only, minus some. The data hold a few hundred thousand clones, with approximately 13% observed a single time. The study's findings and limits: Moderate yet significant TCRB CDR3 shortening was seen in Type 1 diabetes patients in all four CD4+ subsets.

CDR3 size: 15 residues. Germline V gene lookup returns CDR1 SGHRS and CDR2 YFSETQ. V lost 1 base, J lost 3 bases, and 12 bases lay in between. The receptor comes from a woman aged 18-30 years with type 1 diabetes. V gene TRBV5-1 combines with J gene TRBJ2-3, with TRBD2 as a possible D gene (6 bases). Sequenced sample: naive CD4+ T cells from blood. CDR3 residues: CASSLPLGTTDTQYF. As DNA, the CDR3 is TGCGCCAGCAGCTTGCCACTCGGGACTACAGATACGCAGTATTTT.